The T cell receptor beta chain under discussion was sequenced for a study of early T cells in non-severe SARS-CoV-2 infection. Turning to the study itself: The sequenced material was bulk RNA from unsorted whole blood, and its chains were unpaired. General study findings and limits: A preference for anti-spike CD8 responses marked VDJdb matching, which missed private and CD4 specificities.

Unique molecular identifiers (one per individual cDNA molecule) were attached. Using its own MiXCR run on the 5' RACE reads, TCRdb lists one record per CDR3 protein. The data contain roughly 92,000 distinct CDR3 sequences, about an eighth of them seen just once; the ten biggest clones take up 3.5% to 5%. Germline-derived CDR1 and CDR2 are DFQATT and SNEGSKA (reference sequence). Trimming at V came to 3 bases and at J to 2 bases, leaving 10 bases not matched to a gene. CDR3 length: 16 amino acids. This clonotype occurred many times. The antigen is not known. The sequence derives from an adult who was a healthcare worker with PCR-confirmed SARS-CoV-2 infection or an uninfected control (not recorded which). This sequence joins TRBV20-1 and TRBJ2-3; 8 positions match TRBD1. The starting material was whole blood, obtained at baseline. The CDR3 is CSASGAGGHNTDTQYF. DNA of the CDR3: TGCAGTGCTAGTGGCGCAGGGGGCCACAACACAGATACGCAGTATTTT.